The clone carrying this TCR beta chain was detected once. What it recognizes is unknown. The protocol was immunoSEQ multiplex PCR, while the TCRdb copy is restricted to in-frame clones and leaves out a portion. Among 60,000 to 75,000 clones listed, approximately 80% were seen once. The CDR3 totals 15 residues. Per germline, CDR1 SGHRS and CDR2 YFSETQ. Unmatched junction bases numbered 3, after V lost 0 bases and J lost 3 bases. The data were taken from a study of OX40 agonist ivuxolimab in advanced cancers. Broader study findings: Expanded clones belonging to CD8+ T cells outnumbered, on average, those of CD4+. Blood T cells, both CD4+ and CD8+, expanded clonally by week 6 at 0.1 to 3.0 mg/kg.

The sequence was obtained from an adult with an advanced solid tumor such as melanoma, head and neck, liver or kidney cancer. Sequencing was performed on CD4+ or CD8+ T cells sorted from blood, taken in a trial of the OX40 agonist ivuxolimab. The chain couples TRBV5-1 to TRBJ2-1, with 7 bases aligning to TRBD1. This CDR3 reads CASSLEQGVYNEQFF. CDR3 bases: TGCGCCAGCAGCTTGGAGCAGGGGGTCTACAATGAGCAGTTCTTC.